This T cell receptor (beta chain) was documented in a study of T cell repertoires in cytomegalovirus infection. Findings and limits, study-wide: Of the TCR beta families, the public ones yielded a cumulative frequency that identified carriers of CMV plus the relevant HLA. HLA-C-restricted CMV clonotypes gave the most frequent clonotype in two of eight donors.

This clonotype was counted between two and nine times. Its antigen is unknown. Via MiXCR, TCRdb re-called the reads, giving one row per CDR3 protein. The data contain around 740,000 distinct CDR3 sequences, under 40% of them seen just once; the ten biggest clones take up 2.8%. Unmatched junction bases numbered 6, after V lost 0 bases and J lost 6 bases. Per germline, CDR1 DFQATT and CDR2 SNEGSKA (reference sequence). The CDR3 extends over 14 amino acids. This chain links TRBV20-1 with TRBJ2-7; 9 bases match TRBD1. The receptor's source is a human donor in good health (CMV status not recorded). Some clones in this sample may be carry-over from other donors' samples. The specimen sequenced was PBMCs. The CDR3 loop is CSARDPGTGSEQYF. CDR3 nucleotides: TGCAGTGCTAGAGATCCCGGGACAGGGAGCGAGCAGTACTTC.